This T cell receptor beta chain was documented in a study of T cells in Graves' hyperthyroidism and ophthalmopathy. Study observations and caveats: Blood samples included most of the expanded thyroid clonotypes exceeding 0.001.

This clonotype was picked up many times. The antigen remains undetermined. The CDR3 loop spans 15 amino acids. J was trimmed by 9 bases and V by 4 bases; bases with no gene match: 9. The CDR3 regions of TCR beta were amplified from RNA transcripts. HTBI primers were employed in a first-round RT-PCR of the TCR CDR3. MiXCR was run by TCRdb on the multiplex PCR reads, yielding one entry per CDR3 protein. The data show 95,000 to 110,000 distinct CDR3 sequences, about half seen once. Hyperthyroidism patients were newly diagnosed, had disease duration under 2 months, and were aged 18 to 65 years. The genes are TRBV12-3 or TRBV12-4 and TRBJ2-1; 10 bases are a match to TRBD1. The receptor was derived from a man aged 40-50 years with Graves' hyperthyroidism. Sequences were obtained from blood. The CDR3 protein is CASSSWDRGRVEQFF. In DNA, the CDR3 is TGTGCCAGCAGTTCTTGGGACAGGGGAAGGGTTGAGCAGTTCTTC.